The 24 T cell receptor beta chains presented below share a single source sample, sequenced in a study of blood T cell repertoires in COVID-19. Produced via immunoSEQ multiplex PCR; TCRdb's table is partial and in-frame only. The sample has fewer than 250,000 clones; less than 90% are singletons. Specimen: peripheral blood. These receptors came from a man aged 25 to 40 with acute or convalescent COVID-19.

This clone was found once. The chain joins TRBV20-1 to TRBJ2-7; 7 bases agree with TRBD1. The CDR3 spans 18 residues. CDR1 and CDR2 from the germline V gene are DFQATT and SNEGSKA (reference sequence). The V segment lost 3 bases and the J segment 3 bases; nucleotides outside the gene matches: 20. In DNA form, the CDR3 reads TGCAGTGCTAGTAGCTGGACAGGATTGAAGCGATTTGGCTACGAGCAGTACTTC. Residues: CSASSWTGLKRFGYEQYF.

The chain couples TRBV30 to TRBJ1-5; the D gene is possibly TRBD1 (5 bases). The CDR3 runs 16 residues. V shed 0 bases and J shed 2 bases, with 14 bases lying between them. CDR1 GTSNPN and CDR2 SVGIG come from the germline V gene (reference sequence). CDR3 nucleotides: TGTGCCTGGAGTGTTGGGGGGTACCTTGGCAATCAGCCCCAGCATTTT. It translates to CAWSVGGYLGNQPQHF.

V and J are TRBV18 and TRBJ1-6; D uncertain. The CDR3 extends over 15 amino acids. Trimming took off 1 base at V and 5 bases at J, with 9 bases between the two ends. From germline, CDR1 is KGHSH and CDR2 LQKENI. CDR3 loop: CASSPLGRNNSPLHF. DNA of the CDR3: TGTGCCAGCTCACCACTGGGCCGGAATAATTCACCCCTCCACTTT.

The V gene is TRBV4-1, the J gene TRBJ2-5; 14 bases agree with TRBD2. CDR3 length: 18 amino acids. Germline V gene lookup returns CDR1 MGHRA and CDR2 YSYEKL. Trimming removed 0 bases from V and 5 bases from J; junction bases left unmatched: 8. Here the CDR3 reads CASSQEVPTSGGVETQYF. Here the CDR3 DNA reads TGCGCCAGCAGCCAAGAGGTTCCGACTAGCGGGGGGGTGGAGACCCAGTACTTC.

The DNA of the CDR3 is TGCGCCAGCAGCCAAGAAACGGCAGGACTAGCGGGGGGGTTTTCCTACGAGCAGTACTTC. Translation gives CASSQETAGLAGGFSYEQYF. The rearrangement uses TRBV4-1 and TRBJ2-7, with TRBD2 matching 15 bases. V gave up 0 bases and J gave up 1 base; unmatched junction bases: 10. The V gene's germline CDR1 is MGHRA and CDR2 YSYEKL. The CDR3 spans 20 residues.

This clone has just one count. The gene calls are TRBV4-1 and TRBJ2-2, with D hard to call. The CDR3 covers 12 residues. With 4 bases removed from V and 6 bases from J, the gap between germline ends came to 6 bases. Germline CDR1 is MGHRA and CDR2 is YSYEKL. CDR3 sequence (DNA): TGCGCCAGCAGCCTAAATCCCGGGGAGCTGTTTTTT. Amino acids: CASSLNPGELFF.

The rearrangement links TRBV9 to TRBJ2-7; TRBD1 matches at 8 bases. From germline, CDR1 is SGDLS and CDR2 YYNGEE. J was trimmed by 3 bases and V by 3 bases; bases with no gene match: 14. The CDR3 is made up of 17 amino acids. The CDR3 loop is CASSALPRETGGYEQYF. In DNA form, the CDR3 reads TGTGCCAGCAGCGCACTTCCCAGAGAAACAGGGGGCTACGAGCAGTACTTC.

The V and J genes are TRBV29-1 and TRBJ1-1; the D gene is possibly TRBD1 (6 bases). CDR1 and CDR2 (germline): SQVTM, ANQGSEA. The CDR3 length is 13 residues. V shed 7 bases and J shed 3 bases, with 15 bases lying between them. CDR3 nucleotide sequence: TGCAGCGCCAAAACCCGACAGGACACTGAAGCTTTCTTT. Its translation: CSAKTRQDTEAFF. The full variable domain, with the rest looked up from reference TRBV29-1 and TRBJ1-1, is SAVISQKPSRDICQRGTSLTIQCQVDSQVTMMFWYRQQPGQSLTLIATANQGSEATYESGFVIDKFPISRPNLTFSTLTVSNMSPEDSSIYLCSAKTRQDTEAFFGQGTRLTVV.

The V gene is TRBV5-6, the J gene TRBJ1-6; a possible D gene is TRBD1 (6 bases). Germline V gene sequence: CDR1 SGHDT, CDR2 YYEEEE. V dropped 4 bases and J dropped 14 bases, with 16 bases sitting between them. CDR3 length equals 13 residues. CDR3 bases: TGTGCCAGCAGCCGACAGGACCTGATGGCCCTCCACTTT. It translates to CASSRQDLMALHF.

The J gene is TRBJ1-1, the V gene TRBV1. TRBV1 counts as a pseudogene. The CDR3 spans 16 residues. The CDR3 loop is CTSSQEAASSNTEAFF. The CDR3 coding sequence is TGCACCAGCAGCCAAGAAGCGGCCAGCTCGAACACTGAAGCTTTCTTT.

This clone was observed once. J is TRBJ1-6 and V is TRBV27, with a tentative D call TRBD1 (5 bases). The length of the CDR3 is 14 residues. From germline, CDR1 is MNHEY and CDR2 SMNVEV (reference sequence). V was clipped by 6 bases and J by 9 bases, with 15 bases between them. The CDR3 DNA reads as TGTGCCAGCAGCCTCGGGGGGGTCGGTTCACCCCTCCACTTT. It specifies CASSLGGVGSPLHF.

The chain carries TRBV4-1 and TRBJ2-1; the match to TRBD1 covers 11 bases. With V trimmed by 4 bases and J by 8 bases, 10 bases remained unmatched. Looked up from germline, CDR1 is MGHRA and CDR2 is YSYEKL. The CDR3 has 16 residues. CDR3 amino acids: CASSRSPGQGVDEQFF. The CDR3, as DNA: TGCGCCAGCAGCCGTTCCCCGGGACAGGGGGTCGATGAGCAGTTCTTC.

The chain combines TRBV9 with TRBJ1-4; the match to TRBD1 covers 9 bases. The CDR3 is 17 residues long. The germline CDR1 and CDR2 sequences are SGDLS and YYNGEE. J lost 8 bases, V lost 0 bases, and 11 bases had no gene match. The CDR3 here is CASSVATGDRVGEKLFF. CDR3 nucleotides: TGTGCCAGCAGCGTAGCTACAGGGGACAGGGTTGGGGAAAAACTGTTTTTT.

This clone was seen only once. CDR3 residues: CASSYGGTYEQYF. For the CDR3, the DNA is TGTGCCAGTAGTTATGGAGGCACCTACGAGCAGTACTTC. J is TRBJ2-7 and V is TRBV19; tentatively, D is TRBD2 (5 bases). The V end was cut by 5 bases, the J end by 2 bases, with 10 bases between. This CDR3 region has 13 residues. The germline gives CDR1 LNHDA, CDR2 SQIVND (reference sequence).

The CDR3 DNA follows: TGTGCCAGCAGCTTAAGGCGGGAGGGCGGGGAGCTGTTTTTT. It specifies CASSLRREGGELFF. The chain links TRBV11-1 to TRBJ2-2; 9 positions match TRBD2. The CDR3 loop spans 14 amino acids. Trimming took 2 bases from V and 7 from J; bases not matched to a gene: 2. From germline, CDR1 is SGHAT and CDR2 FQDESV (reference sequence).

J is TRBJ2-2 and V is TRBV19; 11 bases are shared with TRBD2. CDR3 length: 15 residues. Germline CDR1 LNHDA, CDR2 SQIVND (reference sequence). V lost 3 bases to trimming and J lost 6 bases; unmatched junction nucleotides: 3. CDR3 in amino acids: CASSIRGLAAGELFF. The DNA of the CDR3 is TGTGCCAGTAGTATTCGGGGACTAGCGGCCGGGGAGCTGTTTTTT.

The CDR3 loop is CASSLGAGNEQFF. The CDR3 coding sequence is TGCGCCAGCAGCCTGGGAGCGGGGAATGAGCAGTTCTTC. The chain recombines TRBV5-1 with TRBJ2-1; 7 nucleotides match TRBD2. Trimming took 4 bases from V and 7 from J; bases not matched to a gene: 5. The germline CDR1 and CDR2 sequences are SGHRS and YFSETQ. CDR3 size: 13 residues.

The chain carries TRBV7-3 and TRBJ2-1, with 14 bases aligning to TRBD2. V gave up 5 bases and J gave up 8 bases; unmatched junction bases: 8. Germline V gene sequence: CDR1 SGHTA, CDR2 FQGTGA. The CDR3 runs 16 residues. The CDR3 coding sequence is TGTGCCAGCAGCCCCATGACTAGCGGGAGGGGTCATGAGCAGTTCTTC. This codes for CASSPMTSGRGHEQFF. The full variable domain, rest sourced from reference TRBV7-3 and TRBJ2-1, is GAGVSQTPSNKVTEKGKYVELRCDPISGHTALYWYRQSLGQGPEFLIYFQGTGAADDSGLPNDRFFAVRPEGSVSTLKIQRTERGDSAVYLCASSPMTSGRGHEQFFGPGTRLTVL.

This sequence joins TRBV5-4 and TRBJ2-5, with 10 positions matching TRBD2. J was trimmed by 1 base and V by 1 base; bases with no gene match: 1. The CDR3 loop spans 15 amino acids. Germline CDR1 is SGHNT and CDR2 is YYREEE (reference sequence). As DNA, the CDR3 is TGTGCCAGCAGCTTGACTAGCGGGATCCAAGAGACCCAGTACTTC. Translated, it gives CASSLTSGIQETQYF.

This clone occurred once. The CDR3 here is CASSKEVRGDEQFF. The CDR3 DNA follows: TGCGCCAGCAGCAAGGAGGTCAGGGGGGATGAGCAGTTCTTC. This chain uses TRBV5-1 with TRBJ2-1; a weak D match, TRBD1 (7 bases). The V gene lost 4 bases and the J gene lost 8 bases, with 16 bases spanning the gap. This CDR3 has 14 residues. Germline V gene data show CDR1 as SGHRS and CDR2 as YFSETQ.

The rearrangement links TRBV5-4 to TRBJ1-2, with TRBD1 matching 10 bases. This CDR3 is 14 amino acids long. The germline gives CDR1 SGHNT, CDR2 YYREEE (reference sequence). V shed 5 bases and J 3 bases; nucleotides not matched to a gene: 4. CDR3: CASRRQGADYGYTF. DNA for the CDR3: TGTGCCAGCAGACGACAGGGGGCGGACTATGGCTACACCTTC.

The V call is TRBV18, the J call TRBJ1-3; TRBD1 agrees at 8 bases. Germline V gene lookup returns CDR1 KGHSH and CDR2 LQKENI. With V trimmed by 5 bases and J by 0 bases, 6 bases remained unmatched. CDR3 size: 16 residues. CDR3: CASSGGDRNSGNTIYF. The CDR3 DNA sequence: TGTGCCAGCTCAGGAGGGGACAGGAACTCTGGAAACACCATATATTTT. Full variable domain (remainder filled in from reference TRBV18 and TRBJ1-3): NAGVMQNPRHLVRRRGQEARLRCSPMKGHSHVYWYRQLPEEGLKFMVYLQKENIIDESGMPKERFSAEFPKEGPSILRIQQVVRGDSAAYFCASSGGDRNSGNTIYFGEGSWLTVV.

The V call is TRBV5-4, the J call TRBJ1-6, with 9 bases aligning to TRBD1. This CDR3 is built from 14 residues. CDR1 is SGHNT and CDR2 is YYREEE in the germline V gene (reference sequence). V lost 2 bases, J lost 10 bases, and 4 bases stayed unmatched. CDR3 DNA: TGTGCCAGCAGCTTCGACAGGGGGAGCTCACCCCTCCACTTT. This gives the protein CASSFDRGSSPLHF.

CDR3 protein: CASSATGLAEAFF. The DNA for the CDR3 is TGCGCCAGCAGCGCGACAGGGCTCGCTGAAGCTTTCTTT. The chain recombines TRBV5-1 with TRBJ1-1; 7 positions agree with TRBD1. The V gene's germline CDR1 is SGHRS and CDR2 YFSETQ. V was clipped by 4 bases and J by 6 bases; unmatched bases: 6. This CDR3 has 13 amino acids.